This TCR beta chain was captured in a study of cytomegalovirus exposure and HLA in healthy donors. The CDR3 loop spans 12 amino acids. Per germline, CDR1 LNHDA and CDR2 SQIVND (reference sequence). The ends were cut back, 3 bases at V and 4 bases at J, with 4 bases in the middle. Profiling relied on immunoSEQ multiplex PCR, and the TCRdb table lists in-frame clones only, not all of them. The table lists some 110,000 clones, about 84% of them singletons, with roughly 5.3% in the top ten. Whole-study findings and limits: The finding came from a later analysis; first-cohort TCR clusters tended to co-occur in the 110 or so validation repertoires. In vitro confirmation showed a few CMV-associated chains to be CMV antigen specific.

While the first cohort had about 610 subjects, the donors belonged to the separate validation cohort of roughly 130 subjects. Note on this clone: Its target is unknown.

Sample: PBMCs. V is TRBV19 and J is TRBJ1-5; no definite D call. The TCR was taken from a man aged 18-30 years in good health and CMV-seronegative. CDR3 loop: CASSILNQPQHF. The CDR3 DNA sequence: TGTGCCAGTAGTATCCTTAATCAGCCCCAGCATTTT. Based on the CDR3 plus reference TRBV19 and TRBJ1-5, the full variable domain is DGGITQSPKYLFRKEGQNVTLSCEQNLNHDAMYWYRQDPGQGLRLIYYSQIVNDFQKGDIAEGYSVSREKKESFPLTVTSAQKNPTAFYLCASSILNQPQHFGDGTRLSIL.